These 26 T cell receptor beta chains were all obtained from the same sample, sequenced in a study of blood T cell repertoires in COVID-19. The method was immunoSEQ multiplex PCR; TCRdb's version includes in-frame clones alone and lacks a portion of them. The table lists about 220,000 clones, around 80% of them singletons. Sequenced: peripheral blood. The receptor set was obtained from a human donor in a cohort sampled during active COVID-19.

This chain links TRBV28 with TRBJ2-5, with TRBD1 matching 11 bases. CDR1 is MDHEN and CDR2 is SYDVKM in the germline V gene. Losses at the gene ends were 5 bases for V and 4 bases for J; bases not matched to a gene: 9. This CDR3 has 16 amino acids. The CDR3 DNA sequence: TGTGCCAGCAGTCTTCGGACAGGGGGCCGGAGAGAGACCCAGTACTTC. Protein: CASSLRTGGRRETQYF.

This sequence joins TRBV5-1 and TRBJ2-7; TRBD2 matches 9 bases. V gave up 4 bases and J gave up 2 bases; unmatched junction bases: 4. The CDR3 runs to 14 residues. CDR1 is SGHRS, CDR2 YFSETQ, per germline. The CDR3 sequence: CASSPGGGAYEQYF. The CDR3 DNA reads TGCGCCAGCAGCCCGGGCGGGGGGGCCTACGAGCAGTACTTC. The full variable domain, completed using reference TRBV5-1 and TRBJ2-7, is KAGVTQTPRYLIKTRGQQVTLSCSPISGHRSVSWYQQTPGQGLQFLFEYFSETQRNKGNFPGRFSGRQFSNSRSEMNVSTLELGDSALYLCASSPGGGAYEQYFGPGTRLTVT.

This clone was seen ten or more times. This sequence joins TRBV12-3 or TRBV12-4 and TRBJ1-2; tentative D call: TRBD1 (6 bases). Trimming removed 5 bases at V and 8 bases at J, with 15 bases between. CDR3 length: 13 amino acids. The CDR3 DNA is TGTGCCAGCAGTCTCCGACAGGTCCAGGGCTACACCTTC. Translating it yields CASSLRQVQGYTF.

V is TRBV6-5 and J is TRBJ2-3, with 8 bases that match TRBD2. Germline values: CDR1 MNHEY, CDR2 SVGAGI. The CDR3 spans 15 residues. V trimming: 6 bases; J trimming: 5 bases; junction bases outside the gene matches: 10. CDR3 in DNA: TGTGCCAGCAGCAATCTCCAGCGGGAGTTAGATACGCAGTATTTT. It encodes CASSNLQRELDTQYF.

The J gene is TRBJ1-1, the V gene TRBV2, with D possibly being TRBD1 (5 bases). Germline CDR1 SNHLY, CDR2 FYNNEI. The CDR3 is 14 amino acids. V shed 8 bases and J shed 0 bases, with 13 bases lying between them. CDR3 bases: TGTGCCAGCGCGGTGGACAACATGAACACTGAAGCTTTCTTT. It is translated as CASAVDNMNTEAFF.

The gene calls are TRBV4-2 and TRBJ2-2, with 10 positions matching TRBD1. The CDR3 extends over 16 amino acids. J was trimmed by 6 bases and V by 0 bases; bases with no gene match: 4. Germline-derived CDR1 and CDR2 are LGHNA and YNFKEQ. This chain's CDR3 is CASSQDPGTGAGELFF. The CDR3 nucleotides read TGTGCCAGCAGCCAAGATCCGGGGACAGGGGCCGGGGAGCTGTTTTTT.

There are a few counts of this clone. V and J are TRBV9 and TRBJ2-1; D is possibly TRBD2 (5 bases). Per germline, CDR1 SGDLS and CDR2 YYNGEE. Trimming removed 0 bases at V and 4 bases at J, with 14 bases between. The CDR3 length is 16 residues. The CDR3 bases are TGTGCCAGCAGCGTAGGAGGGAGCTCGCGGTACAATGAGCAGTTCTTC. The encoded protein is CASSVGGSSRYNEQFF.

The chain joins TRBV18 to TRBJ1-3; 11 bases line up with TRBD1. V shed 3 bases, J shed 1 base, and the junction held 5 bases outside the gene matches. CDR1 KGHSH and CDR2 LQKENI come from the germline V gene. The CDR3 consists of 17 residues. CDR3 region: CASSPTGTGGSGNTIYF. The DNA for the CDR3 is TGTGCCAGCTCACCGACCGGGACAGGGGGATCTGGAAACACCATATATTTT. The whole variable domain, filled in from reference TRBV18 and TRBJ1-3, reads NAGVMQNPRHLVRRRGQEARLRCSPMKGHSHVYWYRQLPEEGLKFMVYLQKENIIDESGMPKERFSAEFPKEGPSILRIQQVVRGDSAAYFCASSPTGTGGSGNTIYFGEGSWLTVV.

In this sample, this clone turned up once. V and J are TRBV20-1 and TRBJ2-1, with 12 bases lining up with TRBD2. The CDR3 covers 13 residues. V was pared by 3 bases and J by 9 bases, with 3 bases of the junction left unmatched. Germline CDR1 and CDR2: DFQATT and SNEGSKA (reference sequence). CDR3 DNA sequence: TGCAGTGCTAGTTTGGGACTAGCGGGTGAGCAGTTCTTC. Translating it yields CSASLGLAGEQFF.

The chain is built from TRBV6-5 and TRBJ1-2; 10 nucleotides line up with TRBD1. Germline V gives CDR1 MNHEY, CDR2 SVGAGI. This CDR3 is built from 13 residues. Unmatched junction bases numbered 7, after V lost 7 bases and J lost 8 bases. DNA of the CDR3: TGTGCCAGCACCCGAGGGACAGGGGACGGCTACACCTTC. This translates into CASTRGTGDGYTF.

This clone was observed a few times. This chain links TRBV7-6 with TRBJ2-1; 7 bases are a match to TRBD1. From germline, CDR1 is SGHVS and CDR2 FNYEAQ. The J segment lost 5 bases and the V segment lost 5 bases, leaving 6 bases of the junction unmatched. There are 14 residues in the CDR3. The CDR3 protein is CASSEGQANNEQFF. DNA of the CDR3: TGTGCCAGCAGCGAAGGACAGGCCAACAATGAGCAGTTCTTC.

CDR3 sequence: CASSESGTGGLYTF. In nucleotides, the CDR3 is TGCGCCAGCAGTGAGTCCGGGACAGGGGGCCTCTACACCTTC. The rearrangement uses TRBV10-2 and TRBJ1-2, with 12 bases that match TRBD1. Germline V CDR1 and CDR2: WSHSY, SAAADI. The CDR3 contains 14 residues. V was pared by 0 bases and J by 10 bases, with 3 bases of the junction left unmatched.

The chain uses TRBV28 and TRBJ1-5; 7 nucleotides align to TRBD1. Germline V gene data show CDR1 as MDHEN and CDR2 as SYDVKM. This CDR3 region has 16 residues. The J segment lost 0 bases and the V segment lost 5 bases, leaving 7 bases of the junction unmatched. The CDR3 DNA reads TGTGCCAGCAGTCCGCCGACAGGGAATAGCAATCAGCCCCAGCATTTT. It encodes CASSPPTGNSNQPQHF.

The genes are TRBV29-1 and TRBJ2-7, with no clear D. CDR1 and CDR2 from the germline V gene are SQVTM and ANQGSEA. V lost 6 bases, J lost 5 bases, and 20 bases lay in between. CDR3 length: 14 amino acids. The CDR3 region has the DNA TGCAGCGTGACCGGTGTTTTTGGAGTCGACGAGCAGTACTTC. This codes for CSVTGVFGVDEQYF.

The chain combines TRBV3-1 (or the pseudogene TRBV3-2) with TRBJ2-1, with 13 bases that match TRBD2. Germline CDR1 and CDR2: LGHDT and YNNKEL (reference sequence). The V and J ends lost 0 bases and 5 bases, in that order; junction bases with no gene match: 4. This CDR3 region has 17 residues. CDR3 sequence reads: CASSQDRGTSGNNEQFF. The CDR3 bases are TGTGCCAGCAGCCAAGATCGAGGGACTAGCGGGAACAATGAGCAGTTCTTC.

This clone was observed once. The genes are TRBV7-9 and TRBJ2-1; the match to TRBD2 covers 9 bases. Germline V lookup: CDR1 SEHNR, CDR2 FQNEAQ (reference sequence). With 4 bases clipped from V and 4 bases from J, the junction kept 17 bases outside the gene matches. The CDR3 has 19 amino acids. For the CDR3, the DNA is TGTGCCAGCAGCTCGCCCGGCGGAGGCGGGAGGGCCGATTACAATGAGCAGTTCTTC. Encoded protein: CASSSPGGGGRADYNEQFF. Looking up the rest from reference TRBV7-9 and TRBJ2-1 gives the full variable domain: DTGVSQNPRHKITKRGQNVTFRCDPISEHNRLYWYRQTLGQGPEFLTYFQNEAQLEKSRLLSDRFSAERPKGSFSTLEIQRTEQGDSAMYLCASSSPGGGGRADYNEQFFGPGTRLTVL.

CDR3 sequence reads: CASSPDRGLYEKLFF. The CDR3, as DNA: TGCGCCAGCAGTCCCGACAGGGGGCTGTATGAAAAACTGTTTTTT. This rearrangement joins TRBV23-1 to TRBJ1-4, with 10 bases lining up with TRBD1. TRBV23-1 is noted as an ORF with a role that remains uncertain. This CDR3 is built from 15 residues. The ends lost 4 bases at V and 6 bases at J; junction bases unmatched: 5.

This chain joins TRBV7-2 and TRBJ1-2, with TRBD1 as a possible D gene (5 bases). This CDR3 has 15 residues. Trimming cost V 5 bases and J 2 bases, with 15 bases left between them. Germline values: CDR1 SGHTA, CDR2 FQGNSA. In DNA, the CDR3 is TGTGCCAGCAGCCGCGACAGACCCTCCAACTATGGCTACACCTTC. This encodes CASSRDRPSNYGYTF.

The chain couples TRBV5-4 to TRBJ2-2, with 10 bases lining up with TRBD1. Germline-derived CDR1 and CDR2 are SGHNT and YYREEE (reference sequence). The CDR3 loop spans 18 amino acids. With V trimmed by 3 bases and J by 1 base, 9 bases remained unmatched. CDR3 in DNA: TGTGCCAGCAGCTCCGCCTCCGGGACAGGGGAGAACACCGGGGAGCTGTTTTTT. This encodes CASSSASGTGENTGELFF. The full variable domain, in which reference TRBV5-4 and TRBJ2-2 provide the parts outside the CDR3, is ETGVTQSPTHLIKTRGQQVTLRCSSQSGHNTVSWYQQALGQGPQFIFQYYREEENGRGNFPPRFSGLQFPNYSSELNVNALELDDSALYLCASSSASGTGENTGELFFGEGSRLTVL.

The chain uses TRBV20-1 and TRBJ1-1; 7 bases agree with TRBD1. This CDR3 spans 11 amino acids. Germline CDR1 DFQATT, CDR2 SNEGSKA (reference sequence). The CDR3 coding sequence is TGCAGCGCGAGACAGGGAAATGAAGCTTTCTTT. It yields the protein CSARQGNEAFF.

The gene calls are TRBV5-1 and TRBJ2-7, with D perhaps matching TRBD1 (6 bases). The V end was cut by 1 base, the J end by 8 bases, with 10 bases between. Germline V gene data show CDR1 as SGHRS and CDR2 as YFSETQ. The CDR3 totals 12 residues. CDR3 region: CASSLPGAKQYF. The CDR3 DNA reads as TGCGCCAGCAGCTTGCCAGGGGCGAAGCAGTACTTC.

The CDR3 here is CASSLQGWETQYF. The CDR3 region has the DNA TGTGCCAGCAGTTTACAGGGGTGGGAGACCCAGTACTTC. The chain uses TRBV28 and TRBJ2-5; tentatively, D is TRBD1 (6 bases). V gave up 2 bases and J gave up 5 bases, with 9 bases separating them. The CDR3 runs 13 residues. In germline, CDR1 is MDHEN, CDR2 SYDVKM.

This clone was seen many times. The identical CDR3 is also encoded by other nucleotide sequences in the sample. The chain has TRBV3-1 (or the pseudogene TRBV3-2) and TRBJ2-7, with 7 nucleotides matching TRBD1. The CDR3 contains 13 residues. CDR1 LGHDT and CDR2 YNNKEL come from the germline V gene (reference sequence). J was trimmed by 6 bases and V by 3 bases; bases with no gene match: 5. The DNA for the CDR3 is TGTGCCAGCAGCCAGGACGACAGGGCCGAGCAGTACTTC. Protein: CASSQDDRAEQYF.

The chain uses TRBV5-4 and TRBJ2-1; TRBD2 agrees at 8 bases. Losses at the gene ends were 3 bases for V and 5 bases for J; bases not matched to a gene: 7. Germline values: CDR1 SGHNT, CDR2 YYREEE (reference sequence). This CDR3 is 15 amino acids long. CDR3 in amino acids: CASSSPAGADNEQFF. The CDR3 DNA sequence: TGTGCCAGCAGCTCCCCAGCGGGGGCAGACAATGAGCAGTTCTTC. Full variable domain (rest looked up from reference TRBV5-4 and TRBJ2-1): ETGVTQSPTHLIKTRGQQVTLRCSSQSGHNTVSWYQQALGQGPQFIFQYYREEENGRGNFPPRFSGLQFPNYSSELNVNALELDDSALYLCASSSPAGADNEQFFGPGTRLTVL.

The chain links TRBV28 to TRBJ1-5, with D perhaps TRBD1 (6 bases). The V gene lost 3 bases and the J gene lost 4 bases, with 13 bases spanning the gap. Per the germline V gene, CDR1 is MDHEN and CDR2 is SYDVKM. The CDR3 has 15 residues. CDR3: CASSLPGTPNQPQHF. CDR3 DNA sequence: TGTGCCAGCAGTTTGCCCGGGACACCGAATCAGCCCCAGCATTTT.

The chain uses TRBV11-3 and TRBJ1-1; tentatively, D is TRBD1 (5 bases). The CDR3 totals 13 residues. Germline V gives CDR1 SGHNT, CDR2 YENEEA. The V end was cut by 6 bases, the J end by 3 bases, with 11 bases between. CDR3 residues: CASSSGDDTEAFF. The CDR3 bases are TGTGCCAGCAGTTCGGGGGACGACACTGAAGCTTTCTTT.